These 8 T cell receptor beta chains were all obtained from the same sample, sequenced in a study of T cell changes during pregnancy in multiple sclerosis. Libraries were prepared by immunoSEQ multiplex PCR; TCRdb keeps only in-frame clonotypes and omits some of them. This repertoire shows about 79,000 clones, under 95% found once; its top ten account for less than 0.6%. The source material was CD4+ T cells from peripheral blood mononuclear cells, sampled in the second trimester of pregnancy. These receptors were collected from a female donor with multiple sclerosis, enrolled in a pregnancy study.

This clone was picked up one time. The chain joins TRBV5-6 to TRBJ1-1; 8 nucleotides line up with TRBD1. V gave up 5 bases and J gave up 0 bases; unmatched junction bases: 3. The CDR3 covers 14 residues. Germline loops: CDR1 SGHDT, CDR2 YYEEEE. The CDR3 DNA is TGTGCCAGCAGTTTACAGGGGGTGAACACTGAAGCTTTCTTT. Translated, it gives CASSLQGVNTEAFF. Drawing the rest from reference TRBV5-6 and TRBJ1-1, the complete variable domain is DAGVTQSPTHLIKTRGQQVTLRCSPKSGHDTVSWYQQALGQGPQFIFQYYEEEERQRGNFPDRFSGHQFPNYSSELNVNALLLGDSALYLCASSLQGVNTEAFFGQGTRLTVV.

This chain connects TRBV7-2 to TRBJ1-1, with 10 bases that match TRBD1. Looked up from germline, CDR1 is SGHTA and CDR2 is FQGNSA. After removal of 4 bases from V and 5 bases from J, the junction contained 10 bases not matched to a gene. The CDR3 has 16 residues. DNA for the CDR3: TGTGCCAGCAGCTCAACTGGGACAGGGGTGGGTACTGAAGCTTTCTTT. Residues: CASSSTGTGVGTEAFF.

The V gene is TRBV6-1, the J gene TRBJ2-4; 9 bases are a match to TRBD2. The J segment lost 0 bases and the V segment lost 4 bases, leaving 4 bases of the junction unmatched. This CDR3 spans 16 amino acids. Germline V CDR1 and CDR2: MNHNS, SASEGT. This chain's CDR3 is CASSVSGSLAKNIQYF. In nucleotides, the CDR3 is TGTGCCAGCAGTGTTAGCGGGAGTCTAGCCAAAAACATTCAGTACTTC.

The chain is built from TRBV9 and TRBJ2-7; 7 bases match TRBD1. Germline values: CDR1 SGDLS, CDR2 YYNGEE. CDR3 length equals 13 residues. After removal of 3 bases from V and 10 bases from J, the junction contained 10 bases not matched to a gene. CDR3 DNA sequence: TGTGCCAGCAGCGGAGGGGGCCGGGCCCTACAGTACTTC. Its translation: CASSGGGRALQYF.

This sequence joins TRBV2 and TRBJ1-6; D not resolved. V was cut by 4 bases and J by 4 bases, with 8 bases left in between. Germline loops: CDR1 SNHLY, CDR2 FYNNEI. This CDR3 comprises 14 residues. CDR3 DNA: TGTGCCAGCAGTGTTCAAGCATATAATTCACCCCTCCACTTT. It encodes CASSVQAYNSPLHF.

V and J are TRBV4-1 and TRBJ1-5, with D perhaps TRBD1 (6 bases). Trimming cost V 3 bases and J 1 base, with 10 bases left between them. There are 15 residues in the CDR3. Germline lookup yields CDR1 MGHRA and CDR2 YSYEKL. The CDR3 coding sequence is TGCGCCAGCAGCCAGGGGGCAAGAAGCAATCAGCCCCAGCATTTT. Translating gives CASSQGARSNQPQHF.

The genes are TRBV30 and TRBJ1-5; tentatively, D is TRBD1 (6 bases). With 5 bases removed from V and 4 bases from J, the gap between germline ends came to 9 bases. The germline CDR1 and CDR2 sequences are GTSNPN and SVGIG (reference sequence). The CDR3 length is 12 residues. The CDR3 nucleotides are TGTGCCTGGGGACAGTTGAATCAGCCCCAGCATTTT. This codes for CAWGQLNQPQHF.

In this sample, this clone turned up a few times. The chain carries TRBV19 and TRBJ2-2, with TRBD2 matching 7 bases. J lost 5 bases, V lost 5 bases, and 8 bases had no gene match. The V gene's germline CDR1 is LNHDA and CDR2 SQIVND (reference sequence). There are 15 residues in the CDR3. The CDR3 here is CASSSPGLRTGELFF. The CDR3 DNA reads TGTGCCAGTAGTTCGCCGGGACTACGTACCGGGGAGCTGTTTTTT.